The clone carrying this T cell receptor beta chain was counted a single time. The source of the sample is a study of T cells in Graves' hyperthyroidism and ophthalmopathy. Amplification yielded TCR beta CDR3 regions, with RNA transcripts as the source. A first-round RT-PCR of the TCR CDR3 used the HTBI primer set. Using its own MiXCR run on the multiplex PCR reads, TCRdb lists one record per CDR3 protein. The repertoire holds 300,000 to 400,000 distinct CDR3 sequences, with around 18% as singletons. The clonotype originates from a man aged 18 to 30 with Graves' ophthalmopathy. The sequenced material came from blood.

For the CDR3, the DNA is TGTGCCAGTAGTATAGCGGGGCCACAGGGCTCCGATACTGAAGCTTTCTTT. Translated: CASSIAGPQGSDTEAFF. The V gene is TRBV19, the J gene TRBJ1-1; weak D call: TRBD1 (6 bases). The CDR3 loop spans 17 amino acids. The germline CDR1 and CDR2 sequences are LNHDA and SQIVND (reference sequence). V gave up 1 base and J gave up 5 bases, with 20 bases separating them. Together with reference TRBV19 and TRBJ1-1, the CDR3 gives the full variable domain: DGGITQSPKYLFRKEGQNVTLSCEQNLNHDAMYWYRQDPGQGLRLIYYSQIVNDFQKGDIAEGYSVSREKKESFPLTVTSAQKNPTAFYLCASSIAGPQGSDTEAFFGQGTRLTVV.